The 13 T cell receptor beta chains given below trace back to one sample, sequenced in a study of identical twins. TCRdb fed the 5' RACE reads into MiXCR, producing one record per CDR3 protein. The table lists over 200,000 distinct CDR3 sequences, around 9.6% of them singletons, with 4.5% to 5.5% in the top ten. Sequenced input: memory (CD45RO+) T cells sorted from blood. All receptors derive from a woman aged 18-30 years in good health.

The rearrangement joins TRBV5-1 to TRBJ2-1; 7 bases fit TRBD1. The CDR3 spans 14 residues. V dropped 4 bases and J dropped 10; count of bases not matched to a gene: 11. The V gene's germline CDR1 is SGHRS and CDR2 YFSETQ. DNA for the CDR3: TGCGCCAGCAGCAAATACCGGGACAGAGAGGAGCAGTTCTTC. Protein product: CASSKYRDREEQFF.

This clonotype has a handful of counts. The chain links TRBV10-3 to TRBJ1-3, with D maybe TRBD1 (6 bases). CDR3 length equals 14 residues. With 0 bases removed from V and 3 bases from J, the gap between germline ends came to 6 bases. Looked up from germline, CDR1 is ENHRY and CDR2 is SYGVKD. CDR3 protein: CAISESTGGNTIYF. CDR3 bases: TGTGCCATCAGTGAGTCGACAGGTGGAAACACCATATATTTT.

This clonotype was detected many times. The chain employs TRBV10-3 and TRBJ1-5; the D is unclear. The germline gives CDR1 ENHRY, CDR2 SYGVKD. This CDR3 region has 14 residues. V shed 0 bases and J shed 1 base, with 4 bases lying between them. The CDR3 region is CAISESRSNQPQHF. The CDR3 nucleotides read TGTGCCATCAGTGAGTCCCGGAGCAATCAGCCCCAGCATTTT.

A few counts support this clonotype. The chain uses TRBV20-1 and TRBJ2-7; 7 bases map to TRBD1. The germline V gene encodes CDR1 DFQATT and CDR2 SNEGSKA (reference sequence). The CDR3 covers 14 residues. V lost 5 bases and J lost 2; bases outside the gene matches: 9. The CDR3 region is CSAREGAGTYEQYF. The CDR3 nucleotides read TGCAGTGCTCGCGAGGGGGCTGGGACCTACGAGCAGTACTTC.

This chain links TRBV6-5 with TRBJ2-2, with 7 bases matching TRBD1. The CDR3 has 16 residues. After removal of 0 bases from V and 7 bases from J, the junction contained 8 bases not matched to a gene. Germline CDR1 reads MNHEY; CDR2 reads SVGAGI. CDR3 amino acids: CASSYSMLGGGGELFF. CDR3 DNA sequence: TGTGCCAGCAGTTACTCGATGTTAGGGGGCGGCGGGGAGCTGTTTTTT.

V usage is TRBV6-5 and J usage is TRBJ2-2; D is undetermined. Germline V gene data show CDR1 as MNHEY and CDR2 as SVGAGI. The length of the CDR3 is 15 residues. Trimming left V 0 bases short and J 8 bases short, with 13 bases between. The CDR3 coding sequence is TGTGCCAGCAGTTACTCGAGACTGCCGAGTGGGGAGCTGTTTTTT. Encoded protein: CASSYSRLPSGELFF.

This clonotype showed up just a few times. The chain is built from TRBV20-1 and TRBJ2-7; TRBD2 is a possible D gene (6 bases). The germline CDR1 and CDR2 sequences are DFQATT and SNEGSKA (reference sequence). V lost 6 bases and J lost 3, with 21 bases in between. The CDR3 is 15 residues long. CDR3 nucleotide sequence: TGCAGTGCCTTCGAGGCGGGGAAGGAGCTCTACGAGCAGTACTTC. Residues: CSAFEAGKELYEQYF.

V and J are TRBV15 and TRBJ2-5, with D unresolved. Germline loops: CDR1 LNHNV, CDR2 YYDKDF (reference sequence). The CDR3 consists of 14 residues. Trimming stripped 5 bases from V and 5 bases from J, with 15 bases between. CDR3 amino acids: CATSGGVMEETQYF. The DNA of the CDR3 is TGTGCCACCAGCGGCGGAGTCATGGAGGAGACCCAGTACTTC.

This clonotype was seen only a few times. This rearrangement joins TRBV19 to TRBJ2-3, with D unclear. CDR3 size: 15 residues. CDR1 and CDR2 (germline): LNHDA, SQIVND (reference sequence). The V end lost 5 bases, the J end lost 0 bases, and 12 bases lay between the germline ends. The CDR3, as DNA: TGTGCCAGTAGTGGTAGGACCACTAGCACAGATACGCAGTATTTT. It yields the protein CASSGRTTSTDTQYF. Using reference TRBV19 and TRBJ2-3 for the parts outside the CDR3, the full variable domain is DGGITQSPKYLFRKEGQNVTLSCEQNLNHDAMYWYRQDPGQGLRLIYYSQIVNDFQKGDIAEGYSVSREKKESFPLTVTSAQKNPTAFYLCASSGRTTSTDTQYFGPGTRLTVL.

This clonotype was picked up a small number of times. This chain joins TRBV12-3 or TRBV12-4 and TRBJ2-2; 9 nucleotides align to TRBD2. The CDR3 runs to 16 residues. V was pared by 6 bases and J by 2 bases, with 7 bases of the junction left unmatched. CDR3: CASRPLAGINTGELFF. The CDR3 DNA follows: TGTGCCAGCAGACCCCTAGCGGGGATTAACACCGGGGAGCTGTTTTTT.

This clonotype has at least ten counts. The chain carries TRBV7-2 and TRBJ2-7, with D perhaps TRBD2 (5 bases). The V gene's germline CDR1 is SGHTA and CDR2 FQGNSA. This CDR3 region has 14 residues. The ends were cut back, 3 bases at V and 2 bases at J, with 11 bases in the middle. The CDR3 protein is CASSLDRGTYEQYF. CDR3 nucleotide sequence: TGTGCCAGCAGCTTGGATCGAGGGACCTACGAGCAGTACTTC.

The genes are TRBV5-1 and TRBJ1-1, with D unresolved. Between the trimmed V and J ends, which lost 4 bases and 0 bases, there was a span of 7 bases. The CDR3 has 13 amino acids. Looked up from germline, CDR1 is SGHRS and CDR2 is YFSETQ. The CDR3 sequence: CASSTGVNTEAFF. The CDR3 DNA sequence: TGCGCCAGCAGCACCGGGGTGAACACTGAAGCTTTCTTT.

There are many counts of this clonotype. The rearrangement uses TRBV10-3 and TRBJ2-3; D remains ambiguous. The germline V gene encodes CDR1 ENHRY and CDR2 SYGVKD. V was shortened by 9 bases and J by 5 bases, with 15 bases between the two germline ends. The CDR3 loop spans 13 amino acids. CDR3 loop: CAIQLQLEDTQYF. In DNA form, the CDR3 reads TGTGCCATTCAACTACAGTTAGAAGATACGCAGTATTTT.